This T cell receptor (beta chain) was captured in a study of blood T cells in healthy people across ages. This clonotype showed up many times. Primed by a sample-barcoded 5' primer and a J-beta primer mix, a second PCR proceeded for 7 to 11 cycles. Each CDR3 protein is one row after TCRdb ran MiXCR on the 5' RACE reads. The table includes more than 800,000 distinct CDR3 sequences, 29% detected once. The V gene's germline CDR1 is SGDLS and CDR2 YYNGEE. Trimming removed 0 bases from V and 4 bases from J, with 11 bases in between. The CDR3 loop spans 15 amino acids. V gene TRBV9 combines with J gene TRBJ2-1, with D possibly matching TRBD2 (6 bases). The clonotype was recovered from a woman of 80 years or more in good health. The sequenced sample was blood. Written as DNA, the CDR3 is TGTGCCAGCAGCGTAGTTAGCGGTTCTTACAATGAGCAGTTCTTC. It encodes CASSVVSGSYNEQFF.